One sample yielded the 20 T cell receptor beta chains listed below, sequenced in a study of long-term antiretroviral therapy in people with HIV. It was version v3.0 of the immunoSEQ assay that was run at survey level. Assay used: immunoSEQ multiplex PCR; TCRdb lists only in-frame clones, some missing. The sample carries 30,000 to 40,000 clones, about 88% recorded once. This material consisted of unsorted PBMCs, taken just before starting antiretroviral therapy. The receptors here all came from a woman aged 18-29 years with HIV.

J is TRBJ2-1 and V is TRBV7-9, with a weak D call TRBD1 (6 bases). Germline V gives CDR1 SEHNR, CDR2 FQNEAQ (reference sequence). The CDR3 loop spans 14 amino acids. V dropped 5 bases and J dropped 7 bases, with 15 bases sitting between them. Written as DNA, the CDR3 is TGTGCCAGCAGCCGCTCCGCAGGGGTTAATGAGCAGTTCTTC. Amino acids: CASSRSAGVNEQFF.

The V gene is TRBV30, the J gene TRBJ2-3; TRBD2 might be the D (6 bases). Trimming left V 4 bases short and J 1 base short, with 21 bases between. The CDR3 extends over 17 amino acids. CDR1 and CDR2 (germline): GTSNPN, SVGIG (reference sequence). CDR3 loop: CAWKEGFAALGTDTQYF. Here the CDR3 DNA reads TGTGCCTGGAAGGAGGGGTTTGCAGCGTTGGGCACAGATACGCAGTATTTT.

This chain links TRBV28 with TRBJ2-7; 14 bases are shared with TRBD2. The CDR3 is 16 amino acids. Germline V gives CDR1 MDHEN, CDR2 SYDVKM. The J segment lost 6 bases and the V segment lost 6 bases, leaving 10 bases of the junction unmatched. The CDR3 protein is CASRVSVGTSGSEQYF. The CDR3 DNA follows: TGTGCCAGCAGAGTGTCCGTGGGGACTAGCGGGAGCGAGCAGTACTTC.

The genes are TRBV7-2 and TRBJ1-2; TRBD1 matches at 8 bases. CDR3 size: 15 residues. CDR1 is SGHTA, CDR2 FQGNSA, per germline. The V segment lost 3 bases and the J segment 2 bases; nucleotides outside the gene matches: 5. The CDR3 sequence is CASSLGSGGNYGYTF. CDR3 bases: TGTGCCAGCAGCTTGGGGTCAGGGGGCAACTATGGCTACACCTTC.

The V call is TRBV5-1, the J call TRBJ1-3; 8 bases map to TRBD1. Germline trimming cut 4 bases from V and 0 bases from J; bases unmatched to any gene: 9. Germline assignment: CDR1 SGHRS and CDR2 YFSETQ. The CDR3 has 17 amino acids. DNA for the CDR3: TGCGCCAGCAGCCCAATCGGACAGGGAAACTCTGGAAACACCATATATTTT. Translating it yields CASSPIGQGNSGNTIYF. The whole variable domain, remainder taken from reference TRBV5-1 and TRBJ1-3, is KAGVTQTPRYLIKTRGQQVTLSCSPISGHRSVSWYQQTPGQGLQFLFEYFSETQRNKGNFPGRFSGRQFSNSRSEMNVSTLELGDSALYLCASSPIGQGNSGNTIYFGEGSWLTVV.

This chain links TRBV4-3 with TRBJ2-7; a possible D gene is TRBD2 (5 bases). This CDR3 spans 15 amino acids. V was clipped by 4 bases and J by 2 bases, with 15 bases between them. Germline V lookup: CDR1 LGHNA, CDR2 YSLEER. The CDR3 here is CASSPAAGHPYEQYF. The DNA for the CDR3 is TGCGCCAGCAGCCCAGCCGCGGGTCACCCCTACGAGCAGTACTTC.

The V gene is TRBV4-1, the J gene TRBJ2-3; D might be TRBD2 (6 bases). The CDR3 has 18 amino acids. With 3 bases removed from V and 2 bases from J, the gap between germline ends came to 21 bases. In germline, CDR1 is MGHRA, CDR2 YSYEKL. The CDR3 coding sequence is TGCGCCAGCAGCCAGGGGGGTGGTCTGAAACCTGTCACAGATACGCAGTATTTT. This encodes CASSQGGGLKPVTDTQYF.

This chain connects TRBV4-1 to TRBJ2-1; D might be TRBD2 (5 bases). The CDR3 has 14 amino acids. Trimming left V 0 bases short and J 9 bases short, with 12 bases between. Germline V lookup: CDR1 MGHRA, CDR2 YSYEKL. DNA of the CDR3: TGCGCCAGCAGCCAAGAATTAATGGGGAGTGAGCAGTTCTTC. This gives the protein CASSQELMGSEQFF.

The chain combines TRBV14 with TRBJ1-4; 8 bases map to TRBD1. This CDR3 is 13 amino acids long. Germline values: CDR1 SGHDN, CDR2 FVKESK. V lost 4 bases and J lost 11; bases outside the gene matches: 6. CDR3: CASSRAQGAKLFF. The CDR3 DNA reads TGTGCCAGCAGCCGTGCTCAGGGGGCGAAACTGTTTTTT.

In nucleotides, the CDR3 is TGTGCCAGCAGCACGGGACAGGGCTTTTACGGGCCGAACACTGAAGCTTTCTTT. Protein sequence: CASSTGQGFYGPNTEAFF. The gene calls are TRBV9 and TRBJ1-1; 9 bases fit TRBD1. With V trimmed by 4 bases and J by 1 base, 14 bases remained unmatched. The CDR3 runs 18 residues. Germline V lookup: CDR1 SGDLS, CDR2 YYNGEE.

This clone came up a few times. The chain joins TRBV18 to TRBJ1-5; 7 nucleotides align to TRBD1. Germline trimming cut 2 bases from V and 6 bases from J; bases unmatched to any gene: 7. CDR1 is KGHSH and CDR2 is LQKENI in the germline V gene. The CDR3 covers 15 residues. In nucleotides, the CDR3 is TGTGCCAGCTCACCAACGACAGGGTTTCCTCAGCCCCAGCATTTT. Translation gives CASSPTTGFPQPQHF.

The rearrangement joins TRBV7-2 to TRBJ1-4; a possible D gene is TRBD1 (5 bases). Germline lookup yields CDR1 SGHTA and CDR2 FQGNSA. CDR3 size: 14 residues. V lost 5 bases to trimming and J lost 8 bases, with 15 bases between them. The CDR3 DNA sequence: TGTGCCAGCAGCCCCACAGGAGTCGGGGAAAAACTGTTTTTT. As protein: CASSPTGVGEKLFF.

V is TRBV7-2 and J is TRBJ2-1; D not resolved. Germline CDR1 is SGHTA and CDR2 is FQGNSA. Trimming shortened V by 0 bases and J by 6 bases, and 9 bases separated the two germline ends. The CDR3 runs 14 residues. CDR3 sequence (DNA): TGTGCCAGCAGCTTAGCCCATAGCAGCAATGAGCAGTTCTTC. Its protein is CASSLAHSSNEQFF.

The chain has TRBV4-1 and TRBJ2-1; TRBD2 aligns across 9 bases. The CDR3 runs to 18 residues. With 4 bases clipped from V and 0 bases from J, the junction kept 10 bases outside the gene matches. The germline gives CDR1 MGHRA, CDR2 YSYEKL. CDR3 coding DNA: TGCGCCAGCAGCCGAGTATCTAGCGGGACCAGCTCCTACAATGAGCAGTTCTTC. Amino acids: CASSRVSSGTSSYNEQFF.

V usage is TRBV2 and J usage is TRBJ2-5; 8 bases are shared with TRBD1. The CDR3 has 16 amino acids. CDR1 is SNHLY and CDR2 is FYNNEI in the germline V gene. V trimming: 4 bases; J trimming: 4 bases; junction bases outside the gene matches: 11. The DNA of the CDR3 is TGTGCCAGCAGTGTCACCGGGACAGGAATTGGAGAGACCCAGTACTTC. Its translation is CASSVTGTGIGETQYF.

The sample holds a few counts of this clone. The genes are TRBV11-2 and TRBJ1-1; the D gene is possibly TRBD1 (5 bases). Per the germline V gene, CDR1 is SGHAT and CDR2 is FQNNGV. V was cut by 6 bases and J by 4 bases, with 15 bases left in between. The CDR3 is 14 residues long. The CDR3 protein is CASSPGVGGTEAFF. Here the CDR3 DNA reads TGTGCCAGCAGTCCGGGGGTGGGGGGCACTGAAGCTTTCTTT.

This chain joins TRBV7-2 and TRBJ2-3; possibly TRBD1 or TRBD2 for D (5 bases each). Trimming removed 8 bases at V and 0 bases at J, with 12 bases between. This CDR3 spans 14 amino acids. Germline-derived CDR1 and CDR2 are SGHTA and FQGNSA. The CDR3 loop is CASRRGASTDTQYF. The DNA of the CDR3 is TGTGCCAGCCGCCGGGGCGCCAGCACAGATACGCAGTATTTT.

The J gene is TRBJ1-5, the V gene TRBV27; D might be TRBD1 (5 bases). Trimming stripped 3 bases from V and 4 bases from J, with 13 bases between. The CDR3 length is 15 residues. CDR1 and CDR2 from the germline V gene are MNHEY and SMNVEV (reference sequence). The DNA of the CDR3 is TGTGCCAGCAGTTTCTACGACAGTAGAAATCAGCCCCAGCATTTT. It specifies CASSFYDSRNQPQHF.

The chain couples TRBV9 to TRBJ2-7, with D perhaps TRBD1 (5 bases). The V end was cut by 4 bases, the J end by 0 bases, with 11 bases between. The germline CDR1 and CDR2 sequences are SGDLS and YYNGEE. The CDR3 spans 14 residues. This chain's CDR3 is CASSPPQGSYEQYF. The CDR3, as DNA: TGTGCCAGCAGCCCCCCCCAGGGCTCCTACGAGCAGTACTTC.

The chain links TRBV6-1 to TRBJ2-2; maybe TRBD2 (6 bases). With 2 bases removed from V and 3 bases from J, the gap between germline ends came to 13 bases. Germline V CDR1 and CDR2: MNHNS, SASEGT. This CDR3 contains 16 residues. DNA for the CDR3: TGTGCCAGCAGTGAATGGGAAGGGGAGGACACCGGGGAGCTGTTTTTT. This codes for CASSEWEGEDTGELFF.